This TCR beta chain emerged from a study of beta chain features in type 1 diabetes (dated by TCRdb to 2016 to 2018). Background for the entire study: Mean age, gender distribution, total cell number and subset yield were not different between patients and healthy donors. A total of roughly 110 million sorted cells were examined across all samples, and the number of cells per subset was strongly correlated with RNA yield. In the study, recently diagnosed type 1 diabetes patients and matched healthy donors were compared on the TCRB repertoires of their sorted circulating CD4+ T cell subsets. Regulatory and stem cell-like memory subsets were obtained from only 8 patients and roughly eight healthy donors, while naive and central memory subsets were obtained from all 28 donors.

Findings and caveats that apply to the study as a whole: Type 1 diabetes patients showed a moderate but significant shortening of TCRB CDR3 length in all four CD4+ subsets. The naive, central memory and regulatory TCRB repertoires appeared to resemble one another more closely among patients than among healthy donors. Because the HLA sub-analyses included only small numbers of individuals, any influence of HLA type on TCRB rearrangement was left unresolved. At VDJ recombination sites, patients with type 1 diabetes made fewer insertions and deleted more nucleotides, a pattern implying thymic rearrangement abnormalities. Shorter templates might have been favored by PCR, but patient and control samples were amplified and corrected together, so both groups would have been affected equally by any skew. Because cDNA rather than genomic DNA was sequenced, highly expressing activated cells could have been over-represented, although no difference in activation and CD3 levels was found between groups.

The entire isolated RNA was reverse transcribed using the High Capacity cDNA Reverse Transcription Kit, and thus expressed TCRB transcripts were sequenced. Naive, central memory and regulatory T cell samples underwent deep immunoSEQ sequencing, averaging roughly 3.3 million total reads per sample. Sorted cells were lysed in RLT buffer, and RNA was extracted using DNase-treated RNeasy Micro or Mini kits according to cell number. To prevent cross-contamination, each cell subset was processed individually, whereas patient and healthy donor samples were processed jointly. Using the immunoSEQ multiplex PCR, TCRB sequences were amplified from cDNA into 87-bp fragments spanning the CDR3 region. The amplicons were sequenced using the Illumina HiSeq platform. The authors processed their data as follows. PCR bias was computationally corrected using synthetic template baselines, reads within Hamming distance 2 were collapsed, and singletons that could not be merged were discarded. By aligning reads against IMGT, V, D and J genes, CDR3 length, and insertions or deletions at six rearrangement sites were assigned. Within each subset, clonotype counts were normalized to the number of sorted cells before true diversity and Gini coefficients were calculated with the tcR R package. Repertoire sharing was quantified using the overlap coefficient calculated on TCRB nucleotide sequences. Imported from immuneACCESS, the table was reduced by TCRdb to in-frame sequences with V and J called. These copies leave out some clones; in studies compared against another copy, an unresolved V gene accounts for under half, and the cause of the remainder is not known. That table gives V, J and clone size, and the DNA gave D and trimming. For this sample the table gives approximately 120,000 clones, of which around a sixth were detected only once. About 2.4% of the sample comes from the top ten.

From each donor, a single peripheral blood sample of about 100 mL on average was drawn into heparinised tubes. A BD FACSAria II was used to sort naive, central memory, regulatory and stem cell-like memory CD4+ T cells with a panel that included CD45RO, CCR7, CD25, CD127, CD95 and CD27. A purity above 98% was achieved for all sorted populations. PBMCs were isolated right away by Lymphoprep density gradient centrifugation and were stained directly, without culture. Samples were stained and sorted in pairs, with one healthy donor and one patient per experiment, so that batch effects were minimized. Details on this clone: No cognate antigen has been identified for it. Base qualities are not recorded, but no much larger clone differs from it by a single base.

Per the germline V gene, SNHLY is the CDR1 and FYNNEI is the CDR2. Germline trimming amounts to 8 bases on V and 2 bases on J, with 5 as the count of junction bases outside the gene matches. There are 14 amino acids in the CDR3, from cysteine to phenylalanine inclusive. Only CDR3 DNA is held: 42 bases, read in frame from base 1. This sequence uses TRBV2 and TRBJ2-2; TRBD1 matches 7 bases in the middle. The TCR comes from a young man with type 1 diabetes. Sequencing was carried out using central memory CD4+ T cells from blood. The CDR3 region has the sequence CASRGQSNTGELFF. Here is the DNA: TGTGCCAGCCGGGGACAGTCCAACACCGGGGAGCTGTTTTTT.